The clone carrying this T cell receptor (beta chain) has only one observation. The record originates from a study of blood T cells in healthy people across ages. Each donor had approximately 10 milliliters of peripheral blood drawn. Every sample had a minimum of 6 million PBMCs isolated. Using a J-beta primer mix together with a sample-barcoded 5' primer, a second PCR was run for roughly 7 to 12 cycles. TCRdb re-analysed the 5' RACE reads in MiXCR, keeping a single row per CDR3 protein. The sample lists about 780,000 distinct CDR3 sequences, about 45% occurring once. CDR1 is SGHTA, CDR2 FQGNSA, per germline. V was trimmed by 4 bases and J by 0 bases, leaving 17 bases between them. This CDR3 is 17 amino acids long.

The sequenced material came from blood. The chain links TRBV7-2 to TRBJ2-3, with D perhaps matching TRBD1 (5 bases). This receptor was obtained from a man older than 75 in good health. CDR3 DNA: TGTGCCAGCAGCTCCCCCGACAGAGTTAAGAGCACAGATACGCAGTATTTT. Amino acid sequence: CASSSPDRVKSTDTQYF.